Sequencing of this TCR beta chain was carried out in a study of T cells in Graves' hyperthyroidism and ophthalmopathy. Study summary: Peripheral blood was drawn at first diagnosis, prior to all treatment.

On this clonotype itself: Compared with germline, one end of the junction differs, possibly owing to a read error.

Using RNA transcripts as the source, TCR beta CDR3 regions were amplified. Researchers ran a first-round RT-PCR on the TCR CDR3 using the HTBI primer set. TCRdb fed the multiplex PCR reads into MiXCR, producing one record per CDR3 protein. This sample has about 270,000 distinct CDR3 sequences, with about 20% found just once. Ophthalmopathy patients had moderate-to-severe active disease, CAS ≥3, NOSPECS ≥4, and disease duration under 3 months. The study based diagnoses on clinical symptoms, serum thyroxine and TRAb, thyroid ultrasound and orbital computed tomography. CDR3 length: 19 residues. Germline CDR1 SGHRS, CDR2 YFSETQ.

Sequencing was performed on blood. This TCR came from a man aged 30-40 years with Graves' ophthalmopathy. The chain is built from TRBV5-1 and TRBJ2-2, with 11 bases matching TRBD2. The CDR3 loop is CANSTLPTSSGGHTGELFF. DNA for the CDR3: TGCGCCAACAGCACCCTCCCGACCTCTAGCGGGGGGCACACCGGGGAGCTGTTTTTT.